Listed below are T cell receptor beta chains from one sample, sequenced in a study of identical twins. TCRdb processed the 5' RACE reads anew with MiXCR; each CDR3 protein has one entry. Of 1.5 million to 2 million distinct CDR3 sequences in the sample, 32% were seen once. Material: cord blood. The receptor set was obtained from a newborn girl in good health. Each CDR3 is given with its conserved first and last residue. A D gene is named only where the DNA matches it firmly. For some rows the clone size is stated as once, few or many, or as a class when expanded; others skip it.

j_call,v_call,clone_size,d_call,cdr3_aa,cdr3_nt
TRBJ2-7,TRBV27,NA,TRBD2,CASSTELAGAPYEQYF,TGTGCCAGCAGTACAGAACTAGCGGGAGCCCCCTACGAGCAGTACTTC
TRBJ1-5,TRBV20-1,NA,TRBD1,CSARDGTGSQPQHF,TGCAGTGCTAGAGACGGGACAGGTAGTCAGCCCCAGCATTTT
TRBJ2-1,TRBV27,NA,TRBD2,CASSPIPGLGVLEQFF,TGTGCCAGCAGCCCAATTCCGGGACTAGGGGTTTTGGAGCAGTTCTTC
TRBJ2-7,TRBV27,NA,TRBD2,CASSLTNSGSSYEQYF,TGTGCCAGCAGTTTAACGAATAGCGGGTCCTCCTACGAGCAGTACTTC
TRBJ2-7,TRBV5-4,NA,NA,CASSSGGQASYEQYF,TGTGCCAGCAGTTCGGGGGGACAGGCCTCCTACGAGCAGTACTTC
TRBJ2-1,TRBV24-1,NA,NA,CATSDSYKDREQFF,TGTGCCACCAGTGATTCTTATAAGGACAGAGAGCAGTTCTTC
TRBJ2-3,TRBV25-1,NA,TRBD2,CASSESSGGADTQYF,TGTGCCAGCAGTGAATCTAGCGGGGGGGCAGATACGCAGTATTTT
TRBJ1-6,TRBV10-3,NA,NA,CAISEQNPNSPLHF,TGTGCCATCAGTGAACAAAACCCCAATTCACCCCTCCACTTT
TRBJ2-7,TRBV2,NA,NA,CASSETNGRPNEQYF,TGTGCCAGCAGTGAGACTAACGGGAGACCCAATGAGCAGTACTTC
TRBJ1-4,TRBV27,NA,TRBD1,CASSRPGQNEKLFF,TGTGCCAGCAGTCGCCCGGGACAGAATGAAAAACTGTTTTTT
TRBJ2-1,TRBV29-1,NA,TRBD1,CSAGTGRNEQFF,TGCAGCGCCGGGACAGGGAGGAATGAGCAGTTCTTC
TRBJ2-7,TRBV5-1,few,NA,CASSLVSGEGYEQYF,TGCGCCAGCAGCTTGGTGTCGGGAGAAGGCTACGAGCAGTACTTC
TRBJ2-1,TRBV5-1,NA,TRBD2,CASSLEGLAINNGQFF,TGCGCCAGCAGCCTAGAGGGACTAGCGATCAACAATGGGCAGTTCTTC
TRBJ2-1,TRBV7-8,few,NA,CASGYDSFERPQFF,TGTGCCAGCGGGTACGACAGTTTTGAGAGGCCGCAGTTCTTC
TRBJ2-1,TRBV5-4,NA,NA,CASSQTGKGPSSYNEQFF,TGTGCCAGCAGCCAAACAGGAAAGGGCCCTAGCTCCTACAATGAGCAGTTCTTC
TRBJ2-3,TRBV15,few,TRBD1,CATSRLHGTATDTQYF,TGTGCCACCAGCAGACTTCACGGGACAGCCACAGATACGCAGTATTTT
TRBJ2-1,TRBV5-1,few,NA,CASSWGTAGLNEQFF,TGCGCCAGCAGCTGGGGGACGGCCGGACTCAATGAGCAGTTCTTC
TRBJ2-7,TRBV15,few,NA,CATGKVRDEQYF,TGTGCCACCGGTAAGGTCAGGGACGAGCAGTACTTC
TRBJ2-1,TRBV24-1,few,TRBD1,CATSDEGQGQFF,TGTGCCACCAGTGATGAGGGACAGGGGCAGTTCTTC
TRBJ2-5,TRBV7-2,NA,NA,CASSLLRERHNEQYF,TGTGCCAGCAGCTTACTCCGGGAGAGGCACAATGAGCAGTACTTC
TRBJ1-2,TRBV6-6,many,TRBD1,CASSYSRQGDGYTF,TGTGCCAGCAGTTACTCGAGACAGGGGGATGGCTACACCTTC
TRBJ2-1,TRBV11-2,many,TRBD1,CASSEQGSSYNEQFF,TGTGCCAGCAGTGAACAGGGGAGCTCCTACAATGAGCAGTTCTTC
TRBJ2-5,TRBV6-5,few,NA,CASTDYGETQYF,TGTGCCAGCACTGACTATGGGGAGACCCAGTACTTC
TRBJ1-4,TRBV7-6,NA,NA,CASSHLQKTNEKLFF,TGTGCCAGCAGCCACCTACAGAAAACTAATGAAAAACTGTTTTTT
TRBJ2-1,TRBV7-9,NA,NA,CASSSGASYEQFF,TGTGCCAGCAGCTCGGGGGCCTCCTACGAGCAGTTCTTC
TRBJ2-1,TRBV29-1,few,NA,CSVWQRGAKQFF,TGCAGCGTTTGGCAGAGGGGGGCTAAGCAGTTCTTC